This T cell receptor beta chain was found in a study of T cell repertoires in cytomegalovirus infection. TCRdb independently ran MiXCR on the reads; one entry per CDR3 protein. This sample carries approximately 700,000 distinct CDR3 sequences, roughly 36% of them seen once, and the ten largest clones take under 3%. A note on this clonotype: Its target is not known.

Whole-study findings and limits: HLA-C-restricted CMV-specific TCR beta clonotypes prevailed in the ex vivo response.

The clonotype originates from a human donor in good health (CMV status not recorded). Some clones in this sample may be carry-over from other donors' samples. Source material: PBMCs.

This CDR3 reads CASSTVSSYNEQFF. CDR3 coding DNA: TGTGCCAGCAGTACAGTTAGCTCCTACAATGAGCAGTTCTTC. The gene calls are TRBV27 and TRBJ2-1, with D hard to call. Trimming removed 5 bases from V and 0 bases from J, with 8 bases in between. CDR1 is MNHEY, CDR2 SMNVEV, per germline (reference sequence). CDR3 length: 14 residues.